The next 5 T cell receptor beta chains were all read from a single sample in a study of T cells after yellow fever vaccination. TCRdb reprocessed the 5' RACE reads via MiXCR and lists one record per CDR3 protein. In the table there are about 110,000 distinct CDR3 sequences, roughly 8.9% of which are singletons. Sequences were derived from CD8+ T cells sorted from PBMCs, sampled 45 days after the yellow fever booster vaccination. The receptors were sampled from a man between 25 and 39 years old who received the YFV17D yellow fever vaccine.

At least ten counts were recorded for this clonotype. This rearrangement joins TRBV30 to TRBJ1-1; TRBD1 is a possible D gene (6 bases). Germline V gene lookup returns CDR1 GTSNPN and CDR2 SVGIG (reference sequence). The CDR3 sequence is 14 residues long. V was clipped by 0 bases and J by 7 bases, with 15 bases between them. CDR3 DNA sequence: TGTGCCTGGAGTGTAGCGAACAGGGTTAGTGAAGCTTTCTTT. Protein product: CAWSVANRVSEAFF.

A remark on this clonotype: With a much larger clone just one base away, this may be a read error. The V gene is TRBV4-3, the J gene TRBJ2-3, with 9 bases fitting TRBD2. Germline CDR1 and CDR2: LGHNA and YSLEER. J gave up 2 bases and V 0 bases, and 6 bases lay outside the gene matches. CDR3 size: 17 residues. The CDR3 spells CASSQDQASGDTDTQYF. CDR3 in DNA: TGCGCCAGCAGCCAAGATCAGGCTAGCGGGGACACAGATACGCAGTATTTT.

The sample holds many counts of this clonotype. This chain joins TRBV19 and TRBJ2-1; D tentatively fits TRBD1 or TRBD2 (6 bases each). There are 14 residues in the CDR3. Germline values: CDR1 LNHDA, CDR2 SQIVND (reference sequence). V was cut by 3 bases and J by 10 bases, with 16 bases left in between. The CDR3 bases are TGTGCCAGTAGTATGGTGTACAGGGAGGACGAGCAGTTCTTC. It encodes CASSMVYREDEQFF.

This clonotype occurred many times. V usage is TRBV10-3 and J usage is TRBJ2-1, with no clear D. This CDR3 has 12 residues. Per the germline V gene, CDR1 is ENHRY and CDR2 is SYGVKD. Trimming removed 9 bases at V and 5 bases at J, with 11 bases between. The CDR3 spells CAICDIDNEQFF. The CDR3 nucleotides are TGTGCCATATGTGACATCGACAATGAGCAGTTCTTC.

The chain uses TRBV15 and TRBJ1-6; D not certain. CDR1 and CDR2 (germline): LNHNV, YYDKDF (reference sequence). V gave up 0 bases and J gave up 0 bases, with 12 bases separating them. This CDR3 spans 18 amino acids. The CDR3 DNA sequence: TGTGCCACCAGCAGAGATAGTTCGGGCAGCTCCTATAATTCACCCCTCCACTTT. It translates to CATSRDSSGSSYNSPLHF.